This T cell receptor (beta chain) was identified in a study of technical replicates of blood from several donors (dated by TCRdb to 2016 to 2017). The germline V gene supplies CDR1 MNHEY and CDR2 SVGAGI. The CDR3 runs 14 amino acids, cysteine and phenylalanine included. The read is trimmed to its CDR3 DNA, 42 bases read in frame from base 1. Relative to germline, V is missing 6 bases and J is missing 3 bases, with 7 bases of the junction outside any gene match. Libraries were prepared through the immunoSEQ multiplex PCR assay. This is the immuneACCESS table as TCRdb keeps it, with only in-frame sequences that have V and J called. A part of the clones is gone; compared with another copy, unresolved V genes explain less than half, and the rest is unexplained. Here the sample has 60,000 to 90,000 clones; 95% to 98% occur a single time. Around 0.28% of the sample rests with the top ten. As concerns this clone: Its antigen is still unknown. The input lacks base qualities; no much larger clone sits a single base away.

This chain joins TRBV6-5 to TRBJ1-1; the junction holds 7 bases that match TRBD1. The specimen was T cells isolated from PBMCs. The receptor's source is a human donor in good health. The CDR3 in this case is CASRRGGRDTEAFF. DNA sequence: TGTGCCAGCAGACGAGGGGGCCGGGACACTGAAGCTTTCTTT.